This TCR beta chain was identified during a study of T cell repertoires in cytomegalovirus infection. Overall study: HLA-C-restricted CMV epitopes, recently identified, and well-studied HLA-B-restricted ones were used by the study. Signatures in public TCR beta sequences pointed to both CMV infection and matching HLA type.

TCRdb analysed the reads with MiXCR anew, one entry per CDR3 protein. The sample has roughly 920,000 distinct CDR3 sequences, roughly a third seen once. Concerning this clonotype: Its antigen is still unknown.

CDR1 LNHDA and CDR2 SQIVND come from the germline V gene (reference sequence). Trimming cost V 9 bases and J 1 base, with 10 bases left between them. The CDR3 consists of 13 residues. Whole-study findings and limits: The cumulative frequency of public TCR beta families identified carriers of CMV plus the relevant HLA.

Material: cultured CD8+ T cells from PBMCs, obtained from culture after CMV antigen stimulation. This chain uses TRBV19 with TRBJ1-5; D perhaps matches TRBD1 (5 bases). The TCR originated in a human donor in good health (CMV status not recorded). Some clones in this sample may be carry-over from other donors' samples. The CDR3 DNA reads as TGTGCCAGCCGGGGACGAAGCAATCAGCCCCAGCATTTT. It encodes CASRGRSNQPQHF. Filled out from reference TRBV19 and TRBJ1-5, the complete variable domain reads DGGITQSPKYLFRKEGQNVTLSCEQNLNHDAMYWYRQDPGQGLRLIYYSQIVNDFQKGDIAEGYSVSREKKESFPLTVTSAQKNPTAFYLCASRGRSNQPQHFGDGTRLSIL.